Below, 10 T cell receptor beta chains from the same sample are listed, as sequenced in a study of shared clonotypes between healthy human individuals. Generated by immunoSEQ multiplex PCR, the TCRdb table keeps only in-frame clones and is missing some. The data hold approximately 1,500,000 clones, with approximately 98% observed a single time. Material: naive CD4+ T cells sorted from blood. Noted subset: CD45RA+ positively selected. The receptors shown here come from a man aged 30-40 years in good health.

The CDR3 sequence is CASSESTGPGSYEQYF. As DNA, the CDR3 is TGTGCCAGCAGCGAATCCACTGGACCGGGCTCCTACGAGCAGTACTTC. The genes are TRBV9 and TRBJ2-7; no clear D gene. Germline assignment: CDR1 SGDLS and CDR2 YYNGEE. This CDR3 has 16 amino acids. The ends were cut back, 3 bases at V and 0 bases at J, with 16 bases in the middle.

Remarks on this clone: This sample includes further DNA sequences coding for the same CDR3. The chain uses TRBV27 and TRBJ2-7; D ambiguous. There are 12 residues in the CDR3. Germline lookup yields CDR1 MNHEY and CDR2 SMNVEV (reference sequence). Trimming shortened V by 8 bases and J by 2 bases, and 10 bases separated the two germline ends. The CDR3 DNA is TGTGCCAGCTCCGGTCCAACCTACGAGCAGTACTTC. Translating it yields CASSGPTYEQYF.

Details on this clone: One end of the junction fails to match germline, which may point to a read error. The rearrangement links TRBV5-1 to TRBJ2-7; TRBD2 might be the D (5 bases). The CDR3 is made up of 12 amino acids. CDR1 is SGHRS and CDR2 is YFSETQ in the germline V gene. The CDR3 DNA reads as TGCGCCAGCAGCTTGGCCGCGGAGGCCTGGAGCTTC. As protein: CASSLAAEAWSF.

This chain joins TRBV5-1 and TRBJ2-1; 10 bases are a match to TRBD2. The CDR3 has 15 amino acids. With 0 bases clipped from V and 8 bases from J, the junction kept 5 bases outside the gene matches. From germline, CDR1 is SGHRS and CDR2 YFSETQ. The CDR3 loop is CASSLAPSGSYEQFF. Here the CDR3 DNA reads TGCGCCAGCAGCTTGGCGCCTAGCGGGAGCTATGAGCAGTTCTTC.

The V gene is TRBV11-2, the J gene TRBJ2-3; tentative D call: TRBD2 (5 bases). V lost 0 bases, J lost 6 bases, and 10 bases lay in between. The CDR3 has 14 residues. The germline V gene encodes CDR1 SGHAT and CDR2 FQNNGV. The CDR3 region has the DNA TGTGCCAGCAGCTTAGAGAGGGTGGCGGATACGCAGTATTTT. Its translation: CASSLERVADTQYF.

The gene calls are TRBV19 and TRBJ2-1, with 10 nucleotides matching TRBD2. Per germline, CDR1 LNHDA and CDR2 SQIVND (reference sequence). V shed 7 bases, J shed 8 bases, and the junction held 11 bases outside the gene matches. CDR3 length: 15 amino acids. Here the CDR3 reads CASMSLAGTSDEQFF. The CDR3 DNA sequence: TGTGCCAGTATGTCACTAGCGGGAACCTCCGATGAGCAGTTCTTC.

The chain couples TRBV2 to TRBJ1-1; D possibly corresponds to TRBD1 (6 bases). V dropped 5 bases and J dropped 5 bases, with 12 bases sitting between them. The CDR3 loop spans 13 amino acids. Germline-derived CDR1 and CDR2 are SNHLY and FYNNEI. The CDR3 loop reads CASSPQGTTEAFF. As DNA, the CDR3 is TGTGCCAGCAGTCCACAGGGAACTACTGAAGCTTTCTTT.

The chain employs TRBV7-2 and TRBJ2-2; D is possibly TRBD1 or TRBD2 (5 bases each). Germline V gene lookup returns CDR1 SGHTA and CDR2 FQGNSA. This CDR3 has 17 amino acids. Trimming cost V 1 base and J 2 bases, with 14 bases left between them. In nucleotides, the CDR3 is TGTGCCAGCAGCTTAGGGGGAAGGGGAGTAAACACCGGGGAGCTGTTTTTT. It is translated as CASSLGGRGVNTGELFF.

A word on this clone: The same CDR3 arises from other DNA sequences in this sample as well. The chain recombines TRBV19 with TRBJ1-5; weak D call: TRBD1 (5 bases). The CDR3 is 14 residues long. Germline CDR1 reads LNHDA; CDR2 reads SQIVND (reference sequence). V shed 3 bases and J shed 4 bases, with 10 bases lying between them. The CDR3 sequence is CASSMAGSNQPQHF. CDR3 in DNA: TGTGCCAGTAGTATGGCAGGGTCGAATCAGCCCCAGCATTTT.

CDR3 protein: CASSKGDSRNTEAFF. CDR3 DNA: TGTGCCAGCAGCAAAGGGGACAGCAGGAACACTGAAGCTTTCTTT. The rearrangement joins TRBV21-1 to TRBJ1-1; TRBD1, the table's D call, lacks a check against the DNA. TRBV21-1 is given as a pseudogene. The CDR3 is 15 amino acids.